What follows are 26 T cell receptor beta chains derived from one specimen sequenced in a study of T cells in Graves' hyperthyroidism and ophthalmopathy. Authors of the study amplified TCR beta CDR3 regions from RNA transcripts. An initial round of RT-PCR targeting the TCR CDR3 relied on the HTBI primer set. TCRdb used MiXCR to reprocess the multiplex PCR reads, holding one entry per CDR3 protein. The table shows around 700,000 distinct CDR3 sequences, with around 20% occurring only once. Sequenced: blood. All receptors derive from a woman aged 45-60 years with Graves' hyperthyroidism that later progressed to Graves' ophthalmopathy.

The rearrangement links TRBV7-9 to TRBJ2-3; 8 positions match TRBD2. There are 16 residues in the CDR3. From germline, CDR1 is SEHNR and CDR2 FQNEAQ (reference sequence). V lost 5 bases to trimming and J lost 9 bases; unmatched junction nucleotides: 16. The CDR3 DNA follows: TGTGCCAGCAGCCCTACGACTAGCGACTCACGGGGGACGCAGTATTTT. It is translated as CASSPTTSDSRGTQYF.

This clonotype was counted ten times or more. The chain carries TRBV30 and TRBJ1-1; D is unclear. The V gene lost 5 bases and the J gene lost 4 bases, with 11 bases spanning the gap. The length of the CDR3 is 12 residues. Germline CDR1 and CDR2: GTSNPN and SVGIG (reference sequence). The CDR3 DNA reads TGTGCCTGGGCTGGGGTTGGCACTGAAGCTTTCTTT. Residues: CAWAGVGTEAFF.

The chain uses TRBV19 and TRBJ1-2; 7 bases map to TRBD1. V gave up 11 bases and J gave up 6 bases; unmatched junction bases: 6. The CDR3 totals 11 residues. Per germline, CDR1 LNHDA and CDR2 SQIVND (reference sequence). CDR3 loop: CAGQAEHGYTF. The CDR3, as DNA: TGTGCCGGACAGGCGGAACATGGCTACACCTTC.

This clonotype has a count of ten or more. This chain joins TRBV3-1 and TRBJ2-2; no reliable D call. The CDR3 sequence is 16 residues long. V was clipped by 4 bases and J by 0 bases, with 12 bases between them. Germline V CDR1 and CDR2: LGHDT, YNNKEL (reference sequence). The CDR3 reads CASSPRWDSNTGELFF. The CDR3 DNA reads TGTGCCAGCAGCCCCCGTTGGGATTCGAACACCGGGGAGCTGTTTTTT.

A remark on this clonotype: A much larger clone differs by one base, so this may be a read error. The rearrangement links TRBV7-8 to TRBJ2-1, with 9 bases fitting TRBD1. Unmatched junction bases numbered 8, after V lost 4 bases and J lost 10 bases. The CDR3 spans 14 residues. The germline V gene has CDR1 SGHVS and CDR2 FQNEAQ. CDR3 in DNA: TGTGCCAGCAGCTATCCGGGACAGGGTTCCGAGCAGTTCTTC. Translated: CASSYPGQGSEQFF.

This clonotype was recorded many times. CDR3 amino acids: CASSFAGGGTEAFF. CDR3 nucleotides: TGTGCCAGCAGCTTCGCAGGGGGGGGCACTGAAGCTTTCTTT. This chain links TRBV11-2 with TRBJ1-1; 7 bases line up with TRBD1. The ends lost 3 bases at V and 4 bases at J; junction bases unmatched: 5. The CDR3 spans 14 residues. Germline V lookup: CDR1 SGHAT, CDR2 FQNNGV.

This clonotype was observed once. The rearrangement joins TRBV4-2 to TRBJ1-3, with D perhaps matching TRBD1 (5 bases). Trimming took off 4 bases at V and 0 bases at J, with 10 bases between the two ends. CDR1 is LGHNA and CDR2 is YNFKEQ in the germline V gene. CDR3 length: 15 residues. The CDR3 region is CASSLGGISGNTIYF. CDR3 DNA: TGTGCCAGCAGCCTCGGGGGAATCTCTGGAAACACCATATATTTT.

This clonotype was picked up a small number of times. A read error is possible here, since a much larger clone lies one base away. The V and J genes are TRBV3-1 and TRBJ1-5; TRBD1 might be the D (5 bases). The V end lost 1 base, the J end lost 4 bases, and 11 bases lay between the germline ends. Germline CDR1 is LGHDT and CDR2 is YNNKEL (reference sequence). The CDR3 covers 15 residues. The CDR3 DNA follows: TGTGCCAGCAGCCAAGGGTCGGGGCAAAATCAGCCCCAGCATTTT. This gives the protein CASSQGSGQNQPQHF.

This sequence joins TRBV5-1 and TRBJ2-5, with unresolved D. V lost 0 bases and J lost 4, with 10 bases in between. Germline CDR1 is SGHRS and CDR2 is YFSETQ. The length of the CDR3 is 14 residues. The CDR3 reads CASSLAVPLETQYF. DNA for the CDR3: TGCGCCAGCAGCTTGGCCGTCCCCTTAGAGACCCAGTACTTC.

The chain couples TRBV10-1 to TRBJ1-1; 7 bases fit TRBD1. Trimming took 3 bases from V and 1 from J; bases not matched to a gene: 5. Germline assignment: CDR1 WNHNN and CDR2 SYGVQD (reference sequence). The length of the CDR3 is 15 residues. The DNA for the CDR3 is TGCGCCAGCAGTGACCAGGGGGGCCAGAACACTGAAGCTTTCTTT. Encoded protein: CASSDQGGQNTEAFF.

This clonotype was found many times. The rearrangement links TRBV11-3 to TRBJ2-5, with 7 positions matching TRBD1. The germline V gene encodes CDR1 SGHNT and CDR2 YENEEA. V lost 5 bases, J lost 5 bases, and 8 bases stayed unmatched. The CDR3 has 14 amino acids. The CDR3 loop is CASSLTGLGETQYF. The CDR3 bases are TGTGCCAGCAGCCTGACAGGGTTGGGCGAGACCCAGTACTTC.

This clonotype was seen many times. The chain links TRBV12-3 or TRBV12-4 to TRBJ1-5; tentative D call: TRBD1 (5 bases). The ends were cut back, 9 bases at V and 1 base at J, with 10 bases in the middle. This CDR3 has 13 amino acids. Here the CDR3 reads CASRGESNQPQHF. The CDR3 DNA reads as TGTGCCAGTAGGGGTGAGAGCAATCAGCCCCAGCATTTT.

The genes are TRBV7-3 and TRBJ1-2; tentative D call: TRBD1 (6 bases). The germline V and J ends were trimmed by 4 bases and 5 bases, with 17 bases remaining between them. Looked up from germline, CDR1 is SGHTA and CDR2 is FQGTGA. The length of the CDR3 is 15 residues. The CDR3 region has the DNA TGTGCCAGCAGCTCCACCGGACAGAACTTTTATGGCTACACCTTC. It encodes CASSSTGQNFYGYTF. The full variable domain, completed using reference TRBV7-3 and TRBJ1-2, is GAGVSQTPSNKVTEKGKYVELRCDPISGHTALYWYRQSLGQGPEFLIYFQGTGAADDSGLPNDRFFAVRPEGSVSTLKIQRTERGDSAVYLCASSSTGQNFYGYTFGSGTRLTVV.

CDR3 nucleotide sequence: TGTGCCAGCAGCCCAACTACAGGGGGCTCTGGCTACACCTTC. Translation: CASSPTTGGSGYTF. The rearrangement links TRBV7-9 to TRBJ1-2, with 9 bases that match TRBD1. The CDR3 covers 14 residues. Germline CDR1 SEHNR, CDR2 FQNEAQ (reference sequence). The V segment lost 5 bases and the J segment 7 bases; nucleotides outside the gene matches: 8.

This clonotype was seen only a few times. The chain carries TRBV5-4 and TRBJ2-2; TRBD2 matches at 13 bases. The CDR3 is 16 residues long. V lost 7 bases, J lost 4 bases, and 7 bases stayed unmatched. Germline assignment: CDR1 SGHNT and CDR2 YYREEE (reference sequence). CDR3 sequence: CASGTGLAGATGELFF. In DNA, the CDR3 is TGTGCCAGCGGAACAGGACTAGCGGGGGCCACCGGGGAGCTGTTTTTT.

The chain employs TRBV12-3 or TRBV12-4 and TRBJ1-5, with unresolved D. V was trimmed by 6 bases and J by 6 bases, leaving 12 bases between them. This CDR3 spans 13 amino acids. CDR3 protein: CASSPDGFQPQHF. CDR3 bases: TGTGCCAGCAGCCCCGACGGGTTTCAGCCCCAGCATTTT.

This clonotype was found a few times. The V gene is TRBV20-1, the J gene TRBJ1-3; D is unclear. There are 13 residues in the CDR3. CDR1 and CDR2 from the germline V gene are DFQATT and SNEGSKA (reference sequence). Trimming shortened V by 5 bases and J by 6 bases, and 14 bases separated the two germline ends. CDR3 bases: TGCAGTGCTTCCTGGCGTTCCCAAAACACCATATATTTT. Translation gives CSASWRSQNTIYF.

This clonotype appeared a few times. V gene TRBV5-1 combines with J gene TRBJ2-1; 9 positions match TRBD2. The CDR3 totals 16 residues. The germline CDR1 and CDR2 sequences are SGHRS and YFSETQ. Trimming took 1 base from V and 4 from J; bases not matched to a gene: 6. Here the CDR3 DNA reads TGCGCCAGCAGCTTGATGGGTAGCGGGGGATACAATGAGCAGTTCTTC. Amino acid sequence: CASSLMGSGGYNEQFF. The full variable domain, with the rest looked up from reference TRBV5-1 and TRBJ2-1, is KAGVTQTPRYLIKTRGQQVTLSCSPISGHRSVSWYQQTPGQGLQFLFEYFSETQRNKGNFPGRFSGRQFSNSRSEMNVSTLELGDSALYLCASSLMGSGGYNEQFFGPGTRLTVL.

This clonotype has more than one count but fewer than ten. This chain connects TRBV27 to TRBJ1-6, with a tentative D call TRBD1 (6 bases). Germline loops: CDR1 MNHEY, CDR2 SMNVEV (reference sequence). V lost 5 bases to trimming and J lost 13 bases, with 12 bases between them. The CDR3 sequence is 12 residues long. The CDR3 spells CASSPQGSPLHF. In nucleotides, the CDR3 is TGTGCCAGCAGTCCCCAGGGGTCCCCCCTCCACTTT.

At least ten counts were recorded for this clonotype. This rearrangement joins TRBV20-1 to TRBJ1-1; perhaps TRBD1 as D (6 bases). With 2 bases removed from V and 1 base from J, the gap between germline ends came to 20 bases. Germline-derived CDR1 and CDR2 are DFQATT and SNEGSKA (reference sequence). The CDR3 runs to 17 residues. The CDR3 coding sequence is TGCAGTGCTAGAACGTGGACAGACAGGTCCGCGAACACTGAAGCTTTCTTT. Translation: CSARTWTDRSANTEAFF.

This chain connects TRBV14 to TRBJ2-2; D call uncertain. V was shortened by 3 bases and J by 6 bases, with 5 bases between the two germline ends. Germline loops: CDR1 SGHDN, CDR2 FVKESK. The CDR3 is 12 residues long. The CDR3 reads CASSQAPGELFF. The CDR3 bases are TGTGCCAGCAGCCAGGCCCCCGGGGAGCTGTTTTTT.

This clonotype has a count of ten or more. The rearrangement links TRBV2 to TRBJ2-2; D is uncertain. Germline V CDR1 and CDR2: SNHLY, FYNNEI. Trimming pared 2 bases from V and 5 bases from J, leaving 6 bases between. This CDR3 contains 13 residues. CDR3: CASSESWTGELFF. The DNA for the CDR3 is TGTGCCAGCAGTGAATCGTGGACCGGGGAGCTGTTTTTT.

The DNA for the CDR3 is TGCAGTGCTAGCACGACACCTAAGCCGACCGGGGAGCTGTTTTTT. Protein: CSASTTPKPTGELFF. The rearrangement uses TRBV20-1 and TRBJ2-2; D uncertain. The V gene lost 3 bases and the J gene lost 5 bases, with 16 bases spanning the gap. The CDR3 length is 15 residues. Looked up from germline, CDR1 is DFQATT and CDR2 is SNEGSKA (reference sequence).

The V gene is TRBV4-1, the J gene TRBJ2-2; 7 bases are shared with TRBD1. Germline V gene data show CDR1 as MGHRA and CDR2 as YSYEKL. Losses at the gene ends were 2 bases for V and 2 bases for J; bases not matched to a gene: 11. The CDR3 covers 18 residues. CDR3 amino acids: CASSQSSRTGDNTGELFF. DNA of the CDR3: TGCGCCAGCAGCCAATCAAGTCGGACAGGAGACAACACCGGGGAGCTGTTTTTT.

This clonotype has at least ten counts. This chain connects TRBV5-1 to TRBJ2-2; D is uncertain. The CDR3 length is 12 residues. Trimming pared 7 bases from V and 7 bases from J, leaving 11 bases between. In germline, CDR1 is SGHRS, CDR2 YFSETQ. The CDR3 DNA sequence: TGCGCCAGCGGGAAAGGGCTCGGGGAGCTGTTTTTT. Translation gives CASGKGLGELFF.

This clonotype appeared many times. The chain couples TRBV6-1 to TRBJ2-7; 8 bases are shared with TRBD1. The CDR3 runs to 13 residues. Germline assignment: CDR1 MNHNS and CDR2 SASEGT. The junction had 4 bases not matched to a gene; V was cut back by 8 bases and J by 1 base. Written as DNA, the CDR3 is TGTGCCAGCTTGTGGACAGGGTCCTACGAGCAGTACTTC. Translating gives CASLWTGSYEQYF.